These 4 T cell receptor beta chains share one sample of origin, sequenced in a study of shared clonotypes between healthy human individuals. Measured with immunoSEQ multiplex PCR; TCRdb has only the in-frame clones, and not every one. There are 2,500,000 or so clones in the sample; more than 80% occur only once, and over 0.12% lies in the top ten. The specimen sequenced was naive CD4+ T cells sorted from blood. The subset denotes: CD45RA+ positively selected. These receptors were taken from a man aged 18 to 30 in good health.

The rearrangement joins TRBV18 to TRBJ2-1, with TRBD2 identical over 9 bases. V gave up 5 bases and J gave up 0 bases; unmatched junction bases: 11. Germline V gives CDR1 KGHSH, CDR2 LQKENI. The length of the CDR3 is 18 residues. Here the CDR3 reads CASSKWQRGAGSYNEQFF. The CDR3 nucleotides read TGTGCCAGCTCAAAGTGGCAGCGGGGGGCTGGCTCCTACAATGAGCAGTTCTTC.

The chain links TRBV15 to TRBJ1-4, with a possible D match to TRBD1 (5 bases). From germline, CDR1 is LNHNV and CDR2 YYDKDF (reference sequence). Trimming removed 1 base at V and 11 bases at J, with 11 bases between. The CDR3 extends over 13 amino acids. In nucleotides, the CDR3 is TGTGCCACCAGCAGAGGAGGGGCGCAGAAACTGTTTTTT. Translated: CATSRGGAQKLFF.

The J gene is TRBJ2-3, the V gene TRBV18, with TRBD2 identical over 10 bases. Germline CDR1 reads KGHSH; CDR2 reads LQKENI. The length of the CDR3 is 16 residues. V lost 1 base to trimming and J lost 8 bases; unmatched junction nucleotides: 9. CDR3 in DNA: TGTGCCAGCTCACCACAGAGCGGGGGGGGTCTCGGTACGCAGTATTTT. Translation gives CASSPQSGGGLGTQYF. The variable domain in full, with the rest retrieved from reference TRBV18 and TRBJ2-3, is NAGVMQNPRHLVRRRGQEARLRCSPMKGHSHVYWYRQLPEEGLKFMVYLQKENIIDESGMPKERFSAEFPKEGPSILRIQQVVRGDSAAYFCASSPQSGGGLGTQYFGPGTRLTVL.

Worth noting for this clone: In the same sample, other DNA sequences code for this CDR3. The chain joins TRBV6-5 to TRBJ2-7; 7 positions agree with TRBD1. CDR1 MNHEY and CDR2 SVGAGI come from the germline V gene. This CDR3 spans 12 amino acids. V trimming: 6 bases; J trimming: 3 bases; junction bases outside the gene matches: 2. In nucleotides, the CDR3 is TGTGCCAGCAGCAGGGACAGCTACGAGCAGTACTTC. This codes for CASSRDSYEQYF.